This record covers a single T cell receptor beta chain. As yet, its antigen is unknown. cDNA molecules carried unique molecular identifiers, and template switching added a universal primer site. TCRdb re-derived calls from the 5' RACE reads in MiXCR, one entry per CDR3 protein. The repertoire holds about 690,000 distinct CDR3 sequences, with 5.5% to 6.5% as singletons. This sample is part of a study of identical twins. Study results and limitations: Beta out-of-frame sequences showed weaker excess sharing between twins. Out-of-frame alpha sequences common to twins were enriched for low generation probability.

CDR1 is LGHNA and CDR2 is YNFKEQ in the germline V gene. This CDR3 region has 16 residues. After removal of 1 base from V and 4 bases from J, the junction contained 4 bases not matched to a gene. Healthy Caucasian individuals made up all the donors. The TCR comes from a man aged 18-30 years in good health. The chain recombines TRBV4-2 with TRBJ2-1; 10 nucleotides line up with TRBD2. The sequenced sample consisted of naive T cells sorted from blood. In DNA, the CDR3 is TGTGCCAGCAGCCAAGGACGGACTAGCGGTTACAATGAGCAGTTCTTC. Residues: CASSQGRTSGYNEQFF.